The clone carrying this TCR beta chain occurred a few times. This record comes from a study of blood T cells in healthy people across ages. For the second PCR, which ran for about 7 to 11 cycles, a sample-barcoded 5' primer and a J-beta primer mix were used. TCRdb processed the 5' RACE reads anew with MiXCR; each CDR3 protein has one entry. The profile shows some 1.6 million distinct CDR3 sequences, 30% to 35% of them singletons. The CDR3 sequence is 15 residues long. Germline V CDR1 and CDR2: LNHNV, YYDKDF (reference sequence). V lost 1 base and J lost 4, with 13 bases in between. The source of this sequence is a woman younger than 45 in good health. Sequencing was carried out using blood. The gene calls are TRBV15 and TRBJ2-5; D call uncertain. CDR3 protein: CATSRAVGSGETQYF. The CDR3 region has the DNA TGTGCCACCAGCAGAGCCGTGGGTTCGGGAGAGACCCAGTACTTC.